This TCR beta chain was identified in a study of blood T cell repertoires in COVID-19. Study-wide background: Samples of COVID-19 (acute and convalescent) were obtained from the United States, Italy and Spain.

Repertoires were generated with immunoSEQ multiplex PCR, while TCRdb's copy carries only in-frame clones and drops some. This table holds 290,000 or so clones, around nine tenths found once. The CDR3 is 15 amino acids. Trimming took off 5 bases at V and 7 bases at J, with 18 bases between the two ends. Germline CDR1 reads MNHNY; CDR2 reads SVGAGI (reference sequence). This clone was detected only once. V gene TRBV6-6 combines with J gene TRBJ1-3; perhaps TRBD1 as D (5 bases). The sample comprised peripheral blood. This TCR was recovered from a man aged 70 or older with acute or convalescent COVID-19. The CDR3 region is CASSPALGGRNTIYF. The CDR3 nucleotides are TGTGCCAGCAGTCCGGCTCTGGGGGGTCGGAACACCATATATTTT.